One TCR beta chain is described in this entry. Its specificity is not known. The source of the sample is a study of cytomegalovirus exposure and HLA in healthy donors. Study-level findings and limits: Across donors, most TCRs were seen rarely, yet some public ones were widespread.

TCRdb keeps only in-frame clones here, not all; method: immunoSEQ multiplex PCR. The sample includes about 130,000 clones, about nine tenths seen only once; the top ten take approximately 1.5%. The CDR3 spans 13 residues. Trimming removed 6 bases from V and 1 base from J, with 9 bases in between. CDR1 is MNHNY, CDR2 SVGAGI, per germline (reference sequence). The genes are TRBV6-6 and TRBJ1-1; D is possibly TRBD1 (5 bases). The TCR comes from a man aged 25-45 years in good health and CMV-seronegative. Sequencing was carried out using PBMCs. The CDR3 nucleotides are TGTGCCAGCAGCAGACAGAAGAACACTGAAGCTTTCTTT. It encodes CASSRQKNTEAFF.